This note documents a single TCR beta chain sequence. This entry is derived from a study of shared clonotypes between healthy human individuals. For the study at large: Each donor had three CD4 naive, three CD4 memory, two CD8 naive and one CD8 memory plate.

Template for every sorted-subset replicate PCR totaled about 0.2 ug DNA, 25,000 to 30,000 T cell genomes. Repertoires were generated with immunoSEQ multiplex PCR, while TCRdb's copy carries only in-frame clones and drops some. The sample consists of more than 2 million clones, almost 96% of them appearing once. The CDR3 has 15 amino acids. The germline V gene has CDR1 MGHRA and CDR2 YSYEKL. Trimming took 4 bases from V and 0 from J, leaving 9 bases between them. The chain employs TRBV4-1 and TRBJ1-4; no reliable D call. The clonotype was recovered from a man aged 18 to 29 in good health. Sample: naive CD4+ T cells sorted from blood. As to subset: CD45RA+ positively selected. The CDR3 here is CASSRTTATNEKLFF. For the CDR3, the DNA is TGCGCCAGCAGCCGCACAACCGCAACTAATGAAAAACTGTTTTTT.